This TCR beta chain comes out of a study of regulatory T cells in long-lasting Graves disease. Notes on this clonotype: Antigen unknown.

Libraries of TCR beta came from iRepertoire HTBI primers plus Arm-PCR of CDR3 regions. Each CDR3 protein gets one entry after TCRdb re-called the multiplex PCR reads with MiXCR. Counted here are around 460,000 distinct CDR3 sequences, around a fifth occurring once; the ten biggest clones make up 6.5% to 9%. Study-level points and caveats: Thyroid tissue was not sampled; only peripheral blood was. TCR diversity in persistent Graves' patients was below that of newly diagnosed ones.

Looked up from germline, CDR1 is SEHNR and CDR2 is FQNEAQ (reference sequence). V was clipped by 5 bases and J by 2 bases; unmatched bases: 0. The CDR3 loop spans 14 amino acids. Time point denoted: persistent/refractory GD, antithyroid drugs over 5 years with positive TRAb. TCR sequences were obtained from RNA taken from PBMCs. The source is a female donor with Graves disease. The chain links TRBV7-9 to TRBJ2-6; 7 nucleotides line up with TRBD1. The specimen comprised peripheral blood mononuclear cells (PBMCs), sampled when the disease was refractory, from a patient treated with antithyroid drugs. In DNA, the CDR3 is TGTGCCAGCAGCGGACAGGCTGGGGCCAACGTCCTGACTTTC. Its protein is CASSGQAGANVLTF.